This T cell receptor (beta chain) comes out of a study of OX40 agonist ivuxolimab in advanced cancers. Profiling relied on immunoSEQ multiplex PCR, and the TCRdb table lists in-frame clones only, not all of them. The repertoire holds some 85,000 clones, with 91% as singletons. This CDR3 comprises 17 residues. The V segment lost 1 base and the J segment 5 bases; nucleotides outside the gene matches: 8. CDR1 SGHVS and CDR2 FQNEAQ come from the germline V gene. The material sequenced was CD4+ or CD8+ T cells sorted from blood, taken in a trial of the OX40 agonist ivuxolimab. This rearrangement joins TRBV7-8 to TRBJ2-1; 10 bases are a match to TRBD2. This sequence was found in an adult with an advanced solid tumor such as melanoma, head and neck, liver or kidney cancer. CDR3 nucleotides: TGTGCCAGCAGCTTAGGGTATACTAGCGGGGCCCACAATGAGCAGTTCTTC. This gives the protein CASSLGYTSGAHNEQFF.